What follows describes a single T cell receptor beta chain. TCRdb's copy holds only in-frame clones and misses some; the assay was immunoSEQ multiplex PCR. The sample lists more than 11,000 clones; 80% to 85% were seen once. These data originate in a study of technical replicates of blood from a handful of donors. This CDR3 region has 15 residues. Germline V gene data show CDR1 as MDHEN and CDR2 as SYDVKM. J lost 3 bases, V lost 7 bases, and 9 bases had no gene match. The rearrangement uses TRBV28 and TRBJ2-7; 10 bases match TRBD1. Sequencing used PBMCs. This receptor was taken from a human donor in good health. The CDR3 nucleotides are TGTGCCAGCAACCCTCGGGGACAGGGGATCTACGAGCAGTACTTC. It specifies CASNPRGQGIYEQYF.